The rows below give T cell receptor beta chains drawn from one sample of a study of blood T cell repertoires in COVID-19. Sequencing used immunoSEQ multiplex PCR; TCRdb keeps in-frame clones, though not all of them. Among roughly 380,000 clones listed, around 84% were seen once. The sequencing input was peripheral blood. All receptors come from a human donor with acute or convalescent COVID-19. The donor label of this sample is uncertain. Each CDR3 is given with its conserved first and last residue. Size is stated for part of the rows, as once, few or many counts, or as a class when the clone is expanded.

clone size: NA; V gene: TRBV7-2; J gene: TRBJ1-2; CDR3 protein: CASRDFQGHYGYTF
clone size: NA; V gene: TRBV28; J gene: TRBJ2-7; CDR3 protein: CASRRTDRGFYEQYF
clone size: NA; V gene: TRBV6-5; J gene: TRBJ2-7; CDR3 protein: CASSRTGTPSEQYF
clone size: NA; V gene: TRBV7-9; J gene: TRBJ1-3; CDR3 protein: CASTRDRVQTGNTIYF
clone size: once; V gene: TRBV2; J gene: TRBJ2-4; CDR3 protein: CASITGGAKNIQYF
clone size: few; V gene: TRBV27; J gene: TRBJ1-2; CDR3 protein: CASSWTSRGPGNYGYTF
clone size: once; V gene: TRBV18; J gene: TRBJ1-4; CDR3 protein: CASSPRGTTTNEKLFF
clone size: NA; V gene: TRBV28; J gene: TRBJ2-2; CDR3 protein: CGTSGSLSTGELFF
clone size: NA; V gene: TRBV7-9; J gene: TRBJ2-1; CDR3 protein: CASRRSHEQFF
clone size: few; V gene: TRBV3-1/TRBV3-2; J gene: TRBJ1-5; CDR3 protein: CASSRQGNQPQHF